The T cell receptor beta chain under discussion was sequenced for a study of blood T cell repertoires in COVID-19. Whole-study context: Spain, Italy and the United States supplied samples that represented acute and convalescent COVID-19. From T cells, B-cell-depleted T cells, or PBMCs came the material, which was cDNA or gDNA.

This CDR3 is built from 14 residues. Trimming removed 1 base from V and 3 bases from J, with 10 bases in between. Germline V gene sequence: CDR1 SGHRS, CDR2 YFSETQ. Clones were read by immunoSEQ multiplex PCR, and TCRdb kept only the in-frame ones, dropping some. The data hold about 87,000 clones, with around 82% observed a single time. Enrollment of patients from Seattle took place during active infection, with longitudinal follow-up. Sequenced sample: peripheral blood. The receptor was derived from a woman aged 80 or over with COVID-19, enrolled during active disease. The gene calls are TRBV5-1 and TRBJ2-5; D is undetermined. The DNA for the CDR3 is TGCGCCAGCAGCTTGTTTTCCCTAGAAGAGACCCAGTACTTC. It encodes CASSLFSLEETQYF.